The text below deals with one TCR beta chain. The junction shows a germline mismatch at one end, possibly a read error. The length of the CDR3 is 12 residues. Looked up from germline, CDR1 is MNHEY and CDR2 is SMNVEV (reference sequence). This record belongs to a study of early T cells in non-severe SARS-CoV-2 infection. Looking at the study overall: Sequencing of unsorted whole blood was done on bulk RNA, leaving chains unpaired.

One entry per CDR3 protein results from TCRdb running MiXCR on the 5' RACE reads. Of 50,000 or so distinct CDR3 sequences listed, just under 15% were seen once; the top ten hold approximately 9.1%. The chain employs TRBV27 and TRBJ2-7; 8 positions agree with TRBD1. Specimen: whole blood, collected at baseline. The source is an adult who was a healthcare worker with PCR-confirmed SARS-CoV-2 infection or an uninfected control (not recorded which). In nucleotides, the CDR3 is TGTGCCAGCACCTCCCAGGGGGCGGGCCCAGTCTTC. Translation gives CASTSQGAGPVF.